The present entry profiles one T cell receptor (beta chain) with its context. Repertoires were generated with immunoSEQ multiplex PCR, while TCRdb's copy carries only in-frame clones and drops some. The data hold fewer than 20,000 clones, with 85% to 95% observed a single time. This entry is derived from a study of blood T cell repertoires in COVID-19. Study-level information: The samples span acute and convalescent COVID-19 from the United States, Italy and Spain.

The sample was peripheral blood. The sequence derives from a woman aged 45 to 65 with active COVID-19.

CDR3 DNA: TGTGCCAGCAGTTACAGTACGGAGAACTATGGCTACACCTTC. The encoded protein is CASSYSTENYGYTF. The V call is TRBV6-5, the J call TRBJ1-2; D gene uncertain. The V gene's germline CDR1 is MNHEY and CDR2 SVGAGI. This CDR3 comprises 14 residues. V dropped 2 bases and J dropped 2 bases, with 9 bases sitting between them.